This T cell receptor (beta chain) was captured in a study of neurological immune-mediated disorders. Study conclusions and caveats: The most TCR clonal expansion was seen in HTLV-1-associated myelopathy, and the least was seen in multiple sclerosis, which fell below healthy controls. Private repertoires in all groups were suggested by the absence of shared CDR3 amino acid sequences among expanded clones across subjects.

TCRdb reanalysed the 5' RACE reads using MiXCR and keeps one entry per CDR3 protein. The sample holds tens of thousands of distinct CDR3 sequences, approximately 13% seen once. Germline CDR1 and CDR2: SGHRS and YFSETQ. The CDR3 is made up of 16 amino acids. With 0 bases removed from V and 5 bases from J, the gap between germline ends came to 14 bases. This clonotype was counted between two and nine times. Its target is unknown. Time point defined: longitudinal time-point 3. 2 million unsorted PBMCs were stored in RNAlater at -80 °C before RNA extraction. This clonotype was obtained from a man aged 25 to 40 in good health. The V gene is TRBV5-1, the J gene TRBJ1-4; unclear D gene. The sample taken for sequencing was PBMCs. DNA for the CDR3: TGCGCCAGCAGCTTGGATAGGAATGCGAACAATGAAAAACTGTTTTTT. As protein: CASSLDRNANNEKLFF.